The rows below give T cell receptor beta chains drawn from one sample of a study of CD8 T cells in Susac syndrome. One entry per CDR3 protein results from TCRdb running MiXCR on the immunoSEQ multiplex PCR reads. This sample has about 110,000 distinct CDR3 sequences, with 90% to 96% found just once. The sample taken for sequencing was CD4+ T cells from PBMCs. These receptors all come from a human donor in good health. Each CDR3 is given with its conserved first and last residue. Size tells how often a clone was seen (once, few, many) or the class of an expanded clone, and some rows leave it out.

v_call clone_size cdr3_aa
TRBV7-2 - CASSPSQATNEKLFF
TRBV29-1 - CSVARPSGGYEQYF
TRBV12-3/TRBV12-4 - CASSPKGQRGETQYF
TRBV29-1 - CSAIVDPRSYNEQFF
TRBV28 once CASRVGASYEQYF
TRBV7-9 - CASNSQNGVYEQYF
TRBV6-5 few CASSYSSSGANVLTF
TRBV18 - CASSSRTGIYEQYF
TRBV29-1 once CSVEDGGSGRKNIQYF
TRBV4-3 - CASSQDSGGRGEQFF
TRBV20-1 - CSAIPTATGDGYTF
TRBV25-1 - CASSGPSGGAANTGELFF
TRBV9 - CASSAYVGPDTQYF
TRBV12-3/TRBV12-4 - CASSLGGRGVETQYF
TRBV27 - CASSLEARGEQYF
TRBV7-9 once CASSPQAASGATDTQYF
TRBV15 - CATSRDKREGGELFF
TRBV19 - CASSIWGDPRFQHF
TRBV12-3/TRBV12-4 once CASSWGQGVNQPQHF
TRBV4-3 few CASSRPRGGACEQYF
TRBV9 - CASSPAGGGLYEQYF
TRBV4-2 once CASSPRGMTGGALNIQYF
TRBV6-1 - CASSMQRGGKETQYF
TRBV20-1 - CSARDWRQPQETQYF
TRBV29-1 - CSVRFGSYEQYF
TRBV29-1 - CSVEPSPETQYF
TRBV3-1 - CASSHLRSQRGRGVRDNEQFF
TRBV29-1 - CSGGQSRYEQYF
TRBV4-3 - CASSTRLAWNTGELFF
TRBV5-1 - CASSLGQGRDYGYTF
TRBV20-1 - CSAESGGANTGELFF
TRBV29-1 - CSVEVGTASHEQYF
TRBV5-4 - CASSLPAGVGRSTDTQYF
TRBV6-2/TRBV6-3 - CASSDKLNQPQHF
TRBV29-1 - CSVEGQSSTGELFF
TRBV3-1 - CASSRRGGEDTQYF
TRBV3-1 - CASSQATGMNTEAFF
TRBV20-1 once CSARRLAGKNNEQFF
TRBV11-2 - CASSLEGLQGETQYF
TRBV28 - CASSRDIFTLHF
TRBV2 - CASSSGLRWGYTF
TRBV20-1 - CSASDSGQGSNEQFF
TRBV6-6 - CASSSRDRGLGEQYF
TRBV3-1 - CASSTRLAAYNEQFF
TRBV6-5 few CASSPGTLETQYF
TRBV18 - CASSPAVNTGELFF
TRBV12-3/TRBV12-4 - CASSPGLARQETQYF
TRBV29-1 - CSVCLLRLEGVRGSYEQYF
TRBV4-1 - CASSLLLVGTGEQYF
TRBV28 - CASSYVWGGESDQPQHF
TRBV7-2 - CASRGTVNTGELFF
TRBV5-1 - CASSLEGAQETQYF